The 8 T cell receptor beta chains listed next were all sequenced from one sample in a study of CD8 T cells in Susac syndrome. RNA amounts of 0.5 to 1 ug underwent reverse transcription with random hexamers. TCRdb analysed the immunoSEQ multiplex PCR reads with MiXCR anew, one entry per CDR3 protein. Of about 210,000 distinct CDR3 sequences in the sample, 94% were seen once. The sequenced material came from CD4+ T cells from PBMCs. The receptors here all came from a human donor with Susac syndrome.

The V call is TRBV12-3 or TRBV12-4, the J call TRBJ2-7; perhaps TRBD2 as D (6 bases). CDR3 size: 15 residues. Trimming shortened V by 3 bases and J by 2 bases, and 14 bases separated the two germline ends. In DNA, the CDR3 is TGTGCCAGCAGTTTTAGGACACCGGGAGCCTACGAGCAGTACTTC. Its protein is CASSFRTPGAYEQYF.

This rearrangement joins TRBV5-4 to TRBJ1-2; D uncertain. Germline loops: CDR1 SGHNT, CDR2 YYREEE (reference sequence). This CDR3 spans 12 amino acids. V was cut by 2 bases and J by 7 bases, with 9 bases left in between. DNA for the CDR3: TGTGCCAGCAGCTTCAGAGGGTTTGGCTACACCTTC. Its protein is CASSFRGFGYTF.

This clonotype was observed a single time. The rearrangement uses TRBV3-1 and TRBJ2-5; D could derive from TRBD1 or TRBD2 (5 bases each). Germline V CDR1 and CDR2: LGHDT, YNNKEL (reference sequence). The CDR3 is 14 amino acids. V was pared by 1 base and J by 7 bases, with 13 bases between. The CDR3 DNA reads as TGTGCCAGCAGCCAAGGGGGGTCGACCGGGACCCAGTACTTC. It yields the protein CASSQGGSTGTQYF.

CDR3 loop: CASSYTRVALEKLFF. The CDR3 nucleotides read TGTGCCAGCAGTTACACCCGGGTGGCACTCGAAAAACTGTTTTTT. The chain joins TRBV6-5 to TRBJ1-4; no firm D call. This CDR3 contains 15 residues. Per the germline V gene, CDR1 is MNHEY and CDR2 is SVGAGI. Trimming took 2 bases from V and 8 from J, leaving 15 bases between them.

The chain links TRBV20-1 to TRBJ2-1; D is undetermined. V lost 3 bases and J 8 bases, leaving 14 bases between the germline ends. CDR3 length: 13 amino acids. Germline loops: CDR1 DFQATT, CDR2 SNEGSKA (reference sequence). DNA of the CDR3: TGCAGTGCTAGGAGTCCAGGTATGGATGAGCAGTTCTTC. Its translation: CSARSPGMDEQFF.

CDR3 amino acids: CASSFRQVSNTGELFF. The CDR3 coding sequence is TGTGCCAGCAGTTTCCGACAGGTCTCGAACACCGGGGAGCTGTTTTTT. The chain has TRBV12-3 or TRBV12-4 and TRBJ2-2, with TRBD1 as a possible D gene (6 bases). This CDR3 has 16 residues. The V gene lost 3 bases and the J gene lost 0 bases, with 11 bases spanning the gap.

CDR3 sequence reads: CATSPRGRGNTGELFF. CDR3 nucleotides: TGTGCCACCAGCCCTAGGGGGAGGGGGAACACCGGGGAGCTGTTTTTT. The chain links TRBV15 to TRBJ2-2; D might be TRBD2 (7 bases). Germline assignment: CDR1 LNHNV and CDR2 YYDKDF (reference sequence). This CDR3 region has 16 residues. Trimming took 5 bases from V and 1 from J, leaving 14 bases between them.

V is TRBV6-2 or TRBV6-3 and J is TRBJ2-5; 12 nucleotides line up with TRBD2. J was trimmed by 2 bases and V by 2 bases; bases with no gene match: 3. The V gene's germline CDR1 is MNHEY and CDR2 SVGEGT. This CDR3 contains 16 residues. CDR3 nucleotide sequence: TGTGCCAGCAGTTACCCGACTAGCGGGGGTCAAGAGACCCAGTACTTC. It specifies CASSYPTSGGQETQYF.